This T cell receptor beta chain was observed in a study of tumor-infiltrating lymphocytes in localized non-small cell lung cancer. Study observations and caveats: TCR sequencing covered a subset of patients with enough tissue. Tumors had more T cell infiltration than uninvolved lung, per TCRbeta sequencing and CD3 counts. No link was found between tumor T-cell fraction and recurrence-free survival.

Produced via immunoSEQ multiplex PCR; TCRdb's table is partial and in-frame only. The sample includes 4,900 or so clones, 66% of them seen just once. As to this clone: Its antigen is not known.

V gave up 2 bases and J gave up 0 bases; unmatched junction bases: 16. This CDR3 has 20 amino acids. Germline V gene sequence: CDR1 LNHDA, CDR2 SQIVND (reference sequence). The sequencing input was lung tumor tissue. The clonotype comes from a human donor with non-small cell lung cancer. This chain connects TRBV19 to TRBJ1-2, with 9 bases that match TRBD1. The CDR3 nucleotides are TGTGCCAGTAGTATAAGGGGACAGGGCGCGACGGGCGGTTCTAACTATGGCTACACCTTC. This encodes CASSIRGQGATGGSNYGYTF.